Shown below are 25 T cell receptor beta chains from a single sample sequenced in a study of cytomegalovirus exposure and HLA in healthy donors. A multiplex PCR was run with 60 Vbeta primers and 13 Jbeta primers. TCRdb keeps only in-frame clones here, not all; method: immunoSEQ multiplex PCR. The repertoire holds under 150,000 clones, with around 81% as singletons. The sequencing sample was made of PBMCs. Receptors originate from a woman in her 30s in good health and CMV-seronegative.

The chain recombines TRBV5-1 with TRBJ2-2; 8 bases agree with TRBD2. The V and J ends lost 4 bases and 7 bases, in that order; junction bases with no gene match: 12. This CDR3 is built from 16 residues. CDR1 and CDR2 (germline): SGHRS, YFSETQ. The CDR3 is CASSKKREWYDGELFF. For the CDR3, the DNA is TGCGCCAGCAGCAAGAAGCGGGAGTGGTATGACGGGGAGCTGTTTTTT.

This sequence joins TRBV6-5 and TRBJ1-2, with D perhaps matching TRBD1 (5 bases). Looked up from germline, CDR1 is MNHEY and CDR2 is SVGAGI. Trimming shortened V by 0 bases and J by 4 bases, and 15 bases separated the two germline ends. The CDR3 is made up of 16 amino acids. CDR3 nucleotide sequence: TGTGCCAGCAGTTACTCGCCTCTCGCAGGGTCCTATGGCTACACCTTC. Translation: CASSYSPLAGSYGYTF.

In its sample, this clone was seen a few times. The chain joins TRBV6-6 to TRBJ1-1; 10 positions agree with TRBD1. Germline V gene lookup returns CDR1 MNHNY and CDR2 SVGAGI (reference sequence). CDR3 length: 15 residues. With 5 bases clipped from V and 6 bases from J, the junction kept 9 bases outside the gene matches. The CDR3 region has the DNA TGTGCCAGCAGTCCGGGACAGGGGTCAAGGGCTGAAGCTTTCTTT. Its protein product is CASSPGQGSRAEAFF.

This chain joins TRBV2 and TRBJ1-2, with 10 bases matching TRBD1. CDR3 size: 14 residues. In germline, CDR1 is SNHLY, CDR2 FYNNEI. Trimming cost V 5 bases and J 8 bases; bases outside gene matches: 8. The CDR3 coding sequence is TGTGCCAGCAGTCGGGAAAGGACAGGGGGAGGCTACACCTTC. Translated, it gives CASSRERTGGGYTF.

The J gene is TRBJ2-5, the V gene TRBV15; 7 nucleotides agree with TRBD1. The junction had 3 bases not matched to a gene; V was cut back by 1 base and J by 4 bases. The germline V gene encodes CDR1 LNHNV and CDR2 YYDKDF (reference sequence). This CDR3 is 14 amino acids long. CDR3 sequence reads: CATSRGDSRETQYF. CDR3 DNA: TGTGCCACCAGCAGAGGGGACAGCCGAGAGACCCAGTACTTC.

The chain carries TRBV5-1 and TRBJ2-7, with D maybe TRBD1 (5 bases). The CDR3 length is 12 residues. Trimming pared 2 bases from V and 6 bases from J, leaving 9 bases between. Germline-derived CDR1 and CDR2 are SGHRS and YFSETQ. The CDR3 region has the DNA TGCGCCAGCAGCTTTACAGGATCCGAGCAGTACTTC. Protein: CASSFTGSEQYF. Looking up the rest from reference TRBV5-1 and TRBJ2-7 gives the full variable domain: KAGVTQTPRYLIKTRGQQVTLSCSPISGHRSVSWYQQTPGQGLQFLFEYFSETQRNKGNFPGRFSGRQFSNSRSEMNVSTLELGDSALYLCASSFTGSEQYFGPGTRLTVT.

The chain carries TRBV19 and TRBJ1-5; D may be TRBD1 (5 bases). The CDR3 has 16 residues. Germline values: CDR1 LNHDA, CDR2 SQIVND (reference sequence). Trimming removed 6 bases from V and 2 bases from J, with 17 bases in between. The CDR3 loop is CASSPSGGFGNQPQHF. CDR3 in DNA: TGTGCCAGTAGCCCATCGGGGGGTTTTGGCAATCAGCCCCAGCATTTT.

The V call is TRBV7-3, the J call TRBJ2-1; tentatively, D is TRBD2 (5 bases). The germline V and J ends were trimmed by 1 base and 5 bases, with 12 bases remaining between them. Per germline, CDR1 SGHTA and CDR2 FQGTGA. The CDR3 sequence is 15 residues long. Written as DNA, the CDR3 is TGTGCCAGCAGCTTAAAGGGCCGAGCGGACAATGAGCAGTTCTTC. It translates to CASSLKGRADNEQFF.

V is TRBV10-1 and J is TRBJ2-3, with TRBD2 as a possible D gene (6 bases). The germline CDR1 and CDR2 sequences are WNHNN and SYGVQD (reference sequence). Between the trimmed V and J ends, which lost 0 bases and 2 bases, there was a span of 12 bases. CDR3 length: 16 amino acids. The CDR3 DNA sequence: TGCGCCAGCAGTGAGTCCGCGGGGTTGACCACAGATACGCAGTATTTT. Encoded protein: CASSESAGLTTDTQYF.

The chain joins TRBV5-1 to TRBJ2-3; 15 bases agree with TRBD2. V lost 4 bases and J lost 4; bases outside the gene matches: 7. Germline CDR1 SGHRS, CDR2 YFSETQ. CDR3 size: 17 residues. This chain's CDR3 is CASSGGLAGGSADTQYF. The CDR3 nucleotides read TGCGCCAGCAGCGGGGGACTAGCGGGAGGATCTGCAGATACGCAGTATTTT.

CDR3 bases: TGTGCCAGCAGCCCCAGGGGTCAAAAACTGTTTTTT. It specifies CASSPRGQKLFF. The J gene is TRBJ1-4, the V gene TRBV13; D possibly corresponds to TRBD1 (6 bases). Germline loops: CDR1 PRHDT, CDR2 FYEKMQ (reference sequence). Trimming left V 5 bases short and J 9 bases short, with 10 bases between. This CDR3 is 12 amino acids long.

The rearrangement uses TRBV5-1 and TRBJ2-4; 8 nucleotides agree with TRBD2. The CDR3 loop spans 17 amino acids. Germline V gene sequence: CDR1 SGHRS, CDR2 YFSETQ. Trimming cost V 4 bases and J 7 bases; bases outside gene matches: 16. The CDR3 reads CASSPGLGGGSGNIQYF. CDR3 bases: TGCGCCAGCAGCCCGGGACTAGGAGGGGGGTCCGGGAACATTCAGTACTTC.

This clone was counted a single time. CDR3 DNA: TGTGCCAGCAGCTTAGATCAGGGACTAGCGGGATACGAGCAGTACTTC. Translated, it gives CASSLDQGLAGYEQYF. V is TRBV11-2 and J is TRBJ2-7, with TRBD2 matching 13 bases. The ends lost 0 bases at V and 4 bases at J; junction bases unmatched: 3. CDR3 length equals 16 residues. CDR1 and CDR2 from the germline V gene are SGHAT and FQNNGV. The entire variable domain, with the rest obtained from reference TRBV11-2 and TRBJ2-7, is as follows: EAGVAQSPRYKIIEKRQSVAFWCNPISGHATLYWYQQILGQGPKLLIQFQNNGVVDDSQLPKDRFSAERLKGVDSTLKIQPAKLEDSAVYLCASSLDQGLAGYEQYFGPGTRLTVT.

This chain links TRBV27 with TRBJ1-2; maybe TRBD1 (6 bases). The germline V gene encodes CDR1 MNHEY and CDR2 SMNVEV (reference sequence). V was clipped by 4 bases and J by 4 bases, with 16 bases between them. The CDR3 runs to 15 residues. In DNA form, the CDR3 reads TGTGCCAGCAGTTCCGCGACAGGTGGGATCTATGGCTACACCTTC. Its protein product is CASSSATGGIYGYTF.

This clone was picked up one time. The V and J genes are TRBV5-4 and TRBJ2-3, with TRBD2 matching over 8 bases. Germline CDR1 SGHNT, CDR2 YYREEE (reference sequence). The CDR3 covers 15 residues. Losses at the gene ends were 2 bases for V and 6 bases for J; bases not matched to a gene: 8. DNA for the CDR3: TGTGCCAGCAGCTTTAACGCGGGAGGTACCGATACGCAGTATTTT. Translated: CASSFNAGGTDTQYF. Full variable domain (outside the CDR3, taken from reference TRBV5-4 and TRBJ2-3): ETGVTQSPTHLIKTRGQQVTLRCSSQSGHNTVSWYQQALGQGPQFIFQYYREEENGRGNFPPRFSGLQFPNYSSELNVNALELDDSALYLCASSFNAGGTDTQYFGPGTRLTVL.

J is TRBJ2-2 and V is TRBV4-1; D is possibly TRBD2 (5 bases). With 4 bases removed from V and 4 bases from J, the gap between germline ends came to 10 bases. CDR3 size: 14 residues. The germline CDR1 and CDR2 sequences are MGHRA and YSYEKL. The CDR3: CASSPTRGTGELFF. CDR3 DNA: TGCGCCAGCAGCCCGACACGGGGCACCGGGGAGCTGTTTTTT.

This chain uses TRBV5-5 with TRBJ2-3; 8 bases agree with TRBD1. This CDR3 comprises 15 residues. CDR1 is SGHKS, CDR2 YYEKEE, per germline (reference sequence). The V and J ends lost 3 bases and 5 bases, in that order; junction bases with no gene match: 8. This chain's CDR3 is CASSSPDREGDTQYF. CDR3 coding DNA: TGTGCCAGCAGCTCCCCGGACAGGGAAGGAGATACGCAGTATTTT.

This chain connects TRBV25-1 to TRBJ2-4; possible D gene TRBD2, 6 bases. This CDR3 has 16 residues. Trimming took 4 bases from V and 5 from J, leaving 18 bases between them. In germline, CDR1 is MGHDK, CDR2 SYGVNS. CDR3 coding DNA: TGTGCCAGCAGTGCCCGAGAAGGAGGGCGGGAAAACATTCAGTACTTC. This sequence encodes CASSAREGGRENIQYF.

V and J are TRBV27 and TRBJ1-4; tentative D call: TRBD1 (5 bases). The CDR3 totals 15 residues. Trimming shortened V by 5 bases and J by 7 bases, and 17 bases separated the two germline ends. CDR1 is MNHEY and CDR2 is SMNVEV in the germline V gene (reference sequence). Written as DNA, the CDR3 is TGTGCCAGCAGTCCCGCGGGGGGGATGAGTGAAAAACTGTTTTTT. Translation gives CASSPAGGMSEKLFF.

The rearrangement joins TRBV7-2 to TRBJ2-3, with D possibly matching TRBD1 (6 bases). The CDR3 spans 16 residues. The germline gives CDR1 SGHTA, CDR2 FQGNSA. The ends were cut back, 6 bases at V and 1 base at J, with 17 bases in the middle. The CDR3 bases are TGTGCCAGCAGGGCTAAACAGGGATGGGGCACAGATACGCAGTATTTT. Residues: CASRAKQGWGTDTQYF.

V gene TRBV9 combines with J gene TRBJ2-5; D is unresolved. CDR3 length equals 15 residues. Germline V gives CDR1 SGDLS, CDR2 YYNGEE. With 0 bases removed from V and 3 bases from J, the gap between germline ends came to 12 bases. The CDR3: CASSVDVWAKETQYF. The CDR3 nucleotides read TGTGCCAGCAGCGTAGACGTGTGGGCAAAAGAGACCCAGTACTTC.

The chain carries TRBV6-1 and TRBJ1-2, with a possible D match to TRBD1 (6 bases). V was shortened by 4 bases and J by 4 bases, with 13 bases between the two germline ends. CDR1 is MNHNS, CDR2 SASEGT, per germline. The CDR3 is 14 residues long. CDR3 nucleotides: TGTGCCAGCAGTGGGGGGGGGCGCAGCTATGGCTACACCTTC. Its protein product is CASSGGGRSYGYTF.

The chain links TRBV27 to TRBJ2-1; TRBD2 matches at 10 bases. After removal of 1 base from V and 6 bases from J, the junction contained 6 bases not matched to a gene. Looked up from germline, CDR1 is MNHEY and CDR2 is SMNVEV (reference sequence). CDR3 length: 16 residues. The DNA of the CDR3 is TGTGCCAGCAGTTTATACGCCCAGCGGGAGGGCAATGAGCAGTTCTTC. Its protein product is CASSLYAQREGNEQFF.

The chain combines TRBV2 with TRBJ2-2; TRBD2 aligns across 7 bases. The CDR3 contains 14 residues. With V trimmed by 7 bases and J by 1 base, 3 bases remained unmatched. CDR1 and CDR2 from the germline V gene are SNHLY and FYNNEI. For the CDR3, the DNA is TGTGCCAGCAAGGCGGGGGTGAACACCGGGGAGCTGTTTTTT. Translation gives CASKAGVNTGELFF.

J is TRBJ2-7 and V is TRBV2; tentatively, D is TRBD1 (6 bases). Germline V lookup: CDR1 SNHLY, CDR2 FYNNEI. The V end was cut by 3 bases, the J end by 1 base, with 13 bases between. The CDR3 spans 15 residues. As DNA, the CDR3 is TGTGCCAGCAGTGACCTTATGGACAGTTCCTACGAGCAGTACTTC. Amino acid sequence: CASSDLMDSSYEQYF.